This TCR beta chain was sequenced for a study of OX40 agonist ivuxolimab in advanced cancers. Profiling relied on immunoSEQ multiplex PCR, and the TCRdb table lists in-frame clones only, not all of them. The sample has some 100,000 clones; around 86% are singletons. Sequenced here: CD4+ or CD8+ T cells sorted from blood, sampled in a trial of the OX40 agonist ivuxolimab. This clonotype was obtained from an adult with an advanced solid tumor such as melanoma, head and neck, liver or kidney cancer.

CDR3 DNA: TGTGCCAGCAGCCAGAGCCGTTTGGTTAACTATGGCTACACCTTC. Residues: CASSQSRLVNYGYTF. The V gene is TRBV14, the J gene TRBJ1-2; D not resolved. CDR3 length: 15 residues. V was trimmed by 3 bases and J by 1 base, leaving 12 bases between them. Germline V CDR1 and CDR2: SGHDN, FVKESK.